This paragraph covers one T cell receptor (beta chain) sequence. This clonotype was detected ten times or more. Its cognate antigen has yet to be identified. Within one base of it there is no much larger clone, and no base qualities were kept. The sample belongs to a study of T cell repertoires in cytomegalovirus infection (dated by TCRdb to between 2017 and 2020). Background for the entire study: The peptide stimulations were aimed at well-studied HLA-B-restricted epitopes as well as recently identified HLA-C-restricted CMV epitopes, whose presentation resists viral immunomodulation. Donor HLA type was relevant to the analysis, as public TCR beta signatures indicated carriage of CMV infection together with the matching HLA type. Study-wide findings and limitations: In both this cohort and an independent roughly 360-donor cohort, the cumulative frequency of public TCR beta family members distinguished carriers of CMV infection plus the relevant HLA type. The ex vivo response was dominated by HLA-C-restricted CMV-specific TCR beta clonotypes, and the single most frequent clonotype in two of eight donors was supplied by these HLA-C-restricted clonotypes.

This sample was sequenced with an Illumina HiSeq 1500. TCRdb applied fastp at Q25 and MiXCR to the public reads, then kept only in-frame beta chains. Rows are unified per CDR3 protein, each entry keeping the most common DNA and genes. The sample table records some 700,000 distinct CDR3 sequences; 33% of these occur just once. The ten largest clones add up to 15% to 20% of the sample. The sample's treatment or condition, from its label and the paper: in vitro stimulation with specific CMV peptide epitopes to enrich CMV-specific T cells. From the cysteine up to the phenylalanine, the CDR3 has a length of 13 residues. Of the read, only the CDR3 DNA is kept; its 39 bases are in frame from base 1. V is clipped by 1 base and J by 1 base, and the sequence between their germline boundaries is 5 bases long. The germline V gene supplies CDR1 SGHTA and CDR2 FQGNSA.

This TCR derives from a human donor in good health (CMV status not recorded). Some clones in this sample may be carry-over from other donors' samples. The receptor chain draws on TRBV7-2 and TRBJ2-7; confidence is insufficient to name the D gene. Sequences were derived from cultured PBMCs, sampled from culture after CMV antigen stimulation. At the DNA level, the sequence is TGTGCCAGCAGCTTAGGCCCGTCCTACGAGCAGTACTTC. The encoded protein is CASSLGPSYEQYF.